This note documents a single T cell receptor (beta chain) sequence. This clonotype came up many times. The antigen it binds to is not known. Base qualities are not recorded, but no much larger clone differs from it by a single base. The patients picked for sequencing were ones in whom flow cytometry had shown an expansion of CD8+CD57+ cells. Every patient had a diagnosis of severe acquired aplastic anemia based on International Study of Aplastic Anemia and Agranulocytosis and Camitta criteria. At the time blood was sampled, none of the patients had received any therapy. The study deep-sequenced TCR repertoires of sorted CD4+ and CD8+ blood T cells from severe aplastic anemia patients and healthy subjects. Patients were enrolled under clinicaltrials.gov protocols 00001620, 01623167, 00001397, 00071045, 00081523 and 00961064 in the USA. Ficoll-Paque density gradient centrifugation was used to isolate peripheral blood mononuclear cells. Before DNA extraction, CD4+ and CD8+ T cells were sorted with FACS or magnetic beads.

The sample is drawn from a study of CD8+CD57+ T cells in acquired aplastic anemia (dated by TCRdb to 2016 to 2019). Some background on the complete study: DNA extracted from sorted CD4+ and CD8+ cells had a mean of approximately 3.3 ug, with a range of roughly 0.18 to 27.4 ug. CD8+CD57+ expansion was defined as frequency above the mean frequency observed in healthy subjects. General findings and caveats noted by the study authors: Around 28 CD8+ CDR3 sequences were found to be shared between patients and controls, but these sequences appeared to be highly expressed in patients and within the immunodominant clones of the patients. CD8+ Simpson's diversity did not differ significantly between patients and healthy controls (P=0.060).

Taken from cysteine to phenylalanine, the CDR3 has 14 residues. Only the CDR3 portion is preserved as DNA: 42 bases, with reading frame beginning at the first base. V and J lose 0 bases and 6 bases, and a span of 13 bases separates them. Taken from the germline V gene, the CDR1 and CDR2 loops are SGDLS and YYNGEE. Genomic DNA was used as template for profiling of TCR beta VDJ combinations and CDR3 sequences. An Illumina HiSeq 2000 was the platform used for TCR repertoire sequencing. Concerning the study's data processing: TRBV/TRBJ rearrangement plots, CDR3 size and DJ length profiles, and Simpson's diversity index were used to assess repertoires. The most abundant DNA sequence in the deep sequencing data was taken as the immunodominant clone. CDR3 amino acid sequences were checked for sharing across subjects and were also compared against the VDJdb database and published repertoires. The public reads were reanalyzed by TCRdb: fastp trimming at Q25, MiXCR alignment, in-frame beta chains only. Rows with one shared CDR3 protein collapse into an entry with the most common genes and DNA. Clone size and V and J calls follow TCRdb, not the original study. The sample profile shows around 130,000 distinct CDR3 sequences; roughly 55% of them were found once. Roughly 30% of the sample goes to the ten largest clones.

This clonotype was obtained from a human donor with aplastic anemia. The V gene is TRBV9 and the J gene is TRBJ2-7, with no reliable assignment of the D segment. Input material: sorted CD4+, CD8+, or CD8+CD57+ T cells (not recorded which) from PBMCs. In nucleotides, the sequence is TGTGCCAGCAGCGTAGGGTATGGGGTTGGCGAGCAGTACTTC. The encoded protein is CASSVGYGVGEQYF.